The rows below give T cell receptor beta chains drawn from one sample of a study of T cells after yellow fever vaccination. TCRdb recomputed calls from the 5' RACE reads with MiXCR, one row per CDR3 protein. The table lists a few hundred thousand distinct CDR3 sequences, roughly a fifth of them singletons, with approximately 15% in the top ten. Sequencing used PBMCs, obtained 15 days after the yellow fever booster vaccination. Source of these receptors: a man aged 25-40 years who received the YFV17D yellow fever vaccine. The CDR3 runs from the conserved cysteine through the conserved F or W.

V,length,J,CDR3
TRBV14,14,TRBJ2-5,CASSQENRAETQYF
TRBV5-1,15,TRBJ2-1,CASSLVRDSYNEQFF
TRBV30,20,TRBJ2-2,CAWSVLIGTSGRTNTGELFF
TRBV7-2,17,TRBJ2-3,CASRSGFSGRPPDTQYF
TRBV18,15,TRBJ1-1,CASSPSWTGAAEAFF
TRBV20-1,15,TRBJ2-3,CSALASGASTDTQYF
TRBV20-1,15,TRBJ1-5,CSAGAGPISNQPQHF
TRBV5-1,13,TRBJ2-7,CASSSPRGDEQYF
TRBV7-2,12,TRBJ1-2,CASSSRQGQDTF
TRBV18,14,TRBJ1-1,CASSPQGRDTEAFF
TRBV30,14,TRBJ2-5,CAWSPLGGGETQYF